The rows below give T cell receptor beta chains drawn from one sample of a study of blood T cells in healthy people across ages. Each CDR3 protein is one row after TCRdb ran MiXCR on the 5' RACE reads. This table has 750,000 or so distinct CDR3 sequences, 25% appearing once. The same data also went into a second study, on T cells of mothers and their children.

The material sequenced was blood. These receptors were collected from a boy aged 5-17 years in good health. The CDR3 runs from the conserved cysteine through the conserved F or W. D genes are given only for firm matches. Not every row has a clone size; where given, it reads once, few, many or a size class.

V gene: TRBV12-3/TRBV12-4; D gene: NA; clone size: many; J gene: TRBJ2-3; CDR3 protein: CASSWGSTDTQYF; CDR3 DNA: TGTGCCAGCAGCTGGGGAAGCACAGATACGCAGTATTTT
V gene: TRBV7-9; D gene: NA; clone size: few; J gene: TRBJ1-2; CDR3 protein: CASSSGRTSEGDYGYTF; CDR3 DNA: TGTGCCAGCAGCTCAGGACGGACTTCGGAAGGGGATTATGGCTACACCTTC
V gene: TRBV19; D gene: NA; clone size: few; J gene: TRBJ1-4; CDR3 protein: CASSTSGTNEKLFF; CDR3 DNA: TGTGCCAGTAGTACCTCCGGAACTAATGAAAAACTGTTTTTT
V gene: TRBV6-5; D gene: NA; clone size: NA; J gene: TRBJ1-1; CDR3 protein: CASKAGAWTEAFF; CDR3 DNA: TGTGCCAGCAAGGCGGGGGCATGGACTGAAGCTTTCTTT
V gene: TRBV7-2; D gene: TRBD1; clone size: NA; J gene: TRBJ2-2; CDR3 protein: CASSFPGQGPPGDTGELFF; CDR3 DNA: TGTGCCAGCAGCTTTCCGGGACAGGGGCCCCCGGGCGATACCGGGGAGCTGTTTTTT
V gene: TRBV20-1; D gene: TRBD2; clone size: few; J gene: TRBJ2-5; CDR3 protein: CSAILAGGETQYF; CDR3 DNA: TGCAGTGCTATACTAGCGGGGGGAGAGACCCAGTACTTC
V gene: TRBV12-3/TRBV12-4; D gene: NA; clone size: NA; J gene: TRBJ2-3; CDR3 protein: CASSSLGGRDTQYF; CDR3 DNA: TGTGCCAGCAGTTCTTTAGGGGGACGAGATACGCAGTATTTT
V gene: TRBV28; D gene: NA; clone size: few; J gene: TRBJ2-1; CDR3 protein: CASSRTSRDRPYNEQFF; CDR3 DNA: TGTGCCAGCAGCCGAACTTCCCGGGACCGTCCTTACAATGAGCAGTTCTTC
V gene: TRBV5-6; D gene: NA; clone size: NA; J gene: TRBJ2-3; CDR3 protein: CASSLRVRRDTQYF; CDR3 DNA: TGTGCCAGCAGCTTGAGGGTCCGCAGGGATACGCAGTATTTT
V gene: TRBV28; D gene: TRBD2; clone size: few; J gene: TRBJ2-5; CDR3 protein: CASNGGETQYF; CDR3 DNA: TGTGCCAGCAACGGGGGGGAGACCCAGTACTTC
V gene: TRBV3-1; D gene: TRBD2; clone size: few; J gene: TRBJ2-1; CDR3 protein: CASRTTSGGYEQFF; CDR3 DNA: TGTGCCAGCAGGACTACTAGCGGGGGATATGAGCAGTTCTTC
V gene: TRBV5-1; D gene: TRBD1; clone size: few; J gene: TRBJ1-4; CDR3 protein: CASSRGQANNEKLFF; CDR3 DNA: TGCGCCAGCAGCCGGGGACAGGCAAATAATGAAAAACTGTTTTTT
V gene: TRBV3-1; D gene: NA; clone size: NA; J gene: TRBJ1-1; CDR3 protein: CASSRSWGLHTEAFF; CDR3 DNA: TGTGCCAGCAGCCGCAGCTGGGGGTTACATACTGAAGCTTTCTTT
V gene: TRBV5-6; D gene: TRBD1; clone size: NA; J gene: TRBJ1-1; CDR3 protein: CASSLLDRVNTEAFF; CDR3 DNA: TGTGCCAGCAGCCTACTGGACAGGGTGAACACTGAAGCTTTCTTT
V gene: TRBV20-1; D gene: NA; clone size: few; J gene: TRBJ2-4; CDR3 protein: CSARDGDTIKNIQYF; CDR3 DNA: TGCAGTGCTAGAGATGGGGACACCATTAAAAACATTCAGTACTTC
V gene: TRBV5-1; D gene: NA; clone size: few; J gene: TRBJ1-4; CDR3 protein: CASSLYSSEKLFF; CDR3 DNA: TGCGCCAGCAGCTTGTACAGTAGCGAAAAACTGTTTTTT
V gene: TRBV15; D gene: NA; clone size: few; J gene: TRBJ2-3; CDR3 protein: CATSRTSTDTQYF; CDR3 DNA: TGTGCCACCAGCAGGACTAGCACAGATACGCAGTATTTT
V gene: TRBV11-2; D gene: NA; clone size: few; J gene: TRBJ2-3; CDR3 protein: CASRYYGDTQYF; CDR3 DNA: TGTGCCAGCAGATACTACGGGGATACGCAGTATTTT
V gene: TRBV29-1; D gene: NA; clone size: NA; J gene: TRBJ2-5; CDR3 protein: CSVEEAGSLVEETQYF; CDR3 DNA: TGCAGCGTTGAAGAGGCGGGCAGCTTAGTAGAGGAGACCCAGTACTTC
V gene: TRBV12-5; D gene: TRBD1; clone size: few; J gene: TRBJ2-2; CDR3 protein: CAGRGPAGELFF; CDR3 DNA: TGTGCTGGCAGGGGGCCCGCCGGGGAGCTGTTTTTT
V gene: TRBV16; D gene: NA; clone size: few; J gene: TRBJ1-4; CDR3 protein: CASSQSGSSEKLFF; CDR3 DNA: TGTGCCAGCAGCCAATCGGGGAGCAGTGAAAAACTGTTTTTT
V gene: TRBV6-2/TRBV6-3; D gene: TRBD1; clone size: NA; J gene: TRBJ1-3; CDR3 protein: CASRDRTAGNTIYF; CDR3 DNA: TGTGCCAGCCGGGACAGAACCGCTGGAAACACCATATATTTT
V gene: TRBV10-2; D gene: NA; clone size: few; J gene: TRBJ2-5; CDR3 protein: CASTDFQTQYF; CDR3 DNA: TGCGCCAGCACCGACTTCCAGACCCAGTACTTC
V gene: TRBV7-2; D gene: TRBD2; clone size: NA; J gene: TRBJ2-5; CDR3 protein: CASSLRGLAGGPGTQYF; CDR3 DNA: TGTGCCAGCAGCTTACGGGGGTTAGCGGGAGGGCCAGGGACCCAGTACTTC
V gene: TRBV13; D gene: TRBD2; clone size: NA; J gene: TRBJ2-7; CDR3 protein: CASGTSGVFYEQYF; CDR3 DNA: TGTGCCAGCGGGACTAGCGGGGTGTTCTACGAGCAGTACTTC
V gene: TRBV29-1; D gene: NA; clone size: NA; J gene: TRBJ1-2; CDR3 protein: CSVEEWGQGHYGYTF; CDR3 DNA: TGCAGCGTTGAAGAGTGGGGCCAGGGCCACTATGGCTACACCTTC
V gene: TRBV28; D gene: NA; clone size: few; J gene: TRBJ1-3; CDR3 protein: CASSQTEYSGNTIYF; CDR3 DNA: TGTGCCAGCAGTCAGACAGAGTACTCTGGAAACACCATATATTTT
V gene: TRBV12-3/TRBV12-4; D gene: NA; clone size: few; J gene: TRBJ1-4; CDR3 protein: CASMKGGELFF; CDR3 DNA: TGTGCCAGCATGAAGGGCGGCGAACTGTTTTTT
V gene: TRBV6-1; D gene: NA; clone size: NA; J gene: TRBJ2-5; CDR3 protein: CASSERLVLGETQYF; CDR3 DNA: TGTGCCAGCAGTGAGCGACTAGTTCTGGGAGAGACCCAGTACTTC
V gene: TRBV9; D gene: TRBD1; clone size: NA; J gene: TRBJ1-4; CDR3 protein: CASSVGDREGEKLFF; CDR3 DNA: TGTGCCAGCAGCGTAGGGGACAGGGAGGGGGAAAAACTGTTTTTT
V gene: TRBV5-1; D gene: NA; clone size: NA; J gene: TRBJ1-6; CDR3 protein: CASSLSAGESPLHF; CDR3 DNA: TGCGCCAGCAGCTTGTCCGCTGGCGAATCACCCCTCCACTTT
V gene: TRBV28; D gene: TRBD1; clone size: NA; J gene: TRBJ2-1; CDR3 protein: CASSLGDRGDEQFF; CDR3 DNA: TGTGCCAGCAGTTTAGGGGACAGGGGCGATGAGCAGTTCTTC
V gene: TRBV18; D gene: NA; clone size: once; J gene: TRBJ1-4; CDR3 protein: CASSPGGQNNEKLFF; CDR3 DNA: TGTGCCAGCTCACCAGGAGGACAGAATAATGAAAAACTGTTTTTT
V gene: TRBV6-1; D gene: NA; clone size: NA; J gene: TRBJ1-2; CDR3 protein: CASSESQTVYGYTF; CDR3 DNA: TGTGCCAGCAGTGAATCGCAAACTGTCTATGGCTACACCTTC
V gene: TRBV12-1; D gene: NA; clone size: NA; J gene: TRBJ2-5; CDR3 protein: CASSFVLAGRQETRYF; CDR3 DNA: TGTGCCAGCAGCTTTGTTCTGGCAGGTCGTCAAGAGACCCGGTACTTC
V gene: TRBV29-1; D gene: NA; clone size: many; J gene: TRBJ2-7; CDR3 protein: CSVVGNEQYF; CDR3 DNA: TGCAGCGTTGTCGGGAACGAGCAGTACTTC
V gene: TRBV29-1; D gene: TRBD1; clone size: NA; J gene: TRBJ2-5; CDR3 protein: CSVEAGDRGSQETQYF; CDR3 DNA: TGCAGCGTTGAAGCGGGGGACAGGGGGTCTCAAGAGACCCAGTACTTC
V gene: TRBV6-6; D gene: TRBD1; clone size: few; J gene: TRBJ2-5; CDR3 protein: CASSYSTNGQGETQYF; CDR3 DNA: TGTGCCAGCAGTTACTCGACCAATGGACAGGGGGAGACCCAGTACTTC
V gene: TRBV18; D gene: TRBD1; clone size: NA; J gene: TRBJ2-6; CDR3 protein: CASSPNTGTGSSGANVLTF; CDR3 DNA: TGTGCCAGCTCACCTAACACCGGGACAGGGAGCTCTGGGGCCAACGTCCTGACTTTC
V gene: TRBV4-1; D gene: TRBD2; clone size: NA; J gene: TRBJ2-1; CDR3 protein: CASSRPWTGGPVQQFF; CDR3 DNA: TGCGCCAGCAGCCGCCCTTGGACGGGGGGTCCAGTGCAGCAGTTCTTC
V gene: TRBV5-1; D gene: NA; clone size: few; J gene: TRBJ1-5; CDR3 protein: CASSLYGGGNQPQHF; CDR3 DNA: TGCGCCAGCAGCTTGTACGGGGGAGGCAATCAGCCCCAGCATTTT
V gene: TRBV5-5; D gene: NA; clone size: few; J gene: TRBJ1-2; CDR3 protein: CASSSGAGYTF; CDR3 DNA: TGTGCCAGCAGCTCCGGGGCCGGCTACACCTTC
V gene: TRBV28; D gene: TRBD2; clone size: NA; J gene: TRBJ2-7; CDR3 protein: CASSWTGGISYEQYF; CDR3 DNA: TGTGCCAGCAGTTGGACGGGAGGGATCTCCTACGAGCAGTACTTC
V gene: TRBV29-1; D gene: NA; clone size: NA; J gene: TRBJ2-3; CDR3 protein: CSVEFREDTQYF; CDR3 DNA: TGCAGCGTTGAGTTCCGGGAAGATACGCAGTATTTT
V gene: TRBV19; D gene: NA; clone size: NA; J gene: TRBJ1-5; CDR3 protein: CASSLQGSGQPQHF; CDR3 DNA: TGTGCCAGTAGTTTACAGGGAAGCGGACAGCCCCAGCATTTT
V gene: TRBV28; D gene: NA; clone size: many; J gene: TRBJ2-5; CDR3 protein: CASKLGETQYF; CDR3 DNA: TGTGCCAGCAAGCTCGGGGAGACCCAGTACTTC
V gene: TRBV4-1; D gene: TRBD2; clone size: NA; J gene: TRBJ2-5; CDR3 protein: CASSQVPPSGQETQYF; CDR3 DNA: TGCGCCAGCAGCCAAGTCCCGCCTAGCGGCCAAGAGACCCAGTACTTC
V gene: TRBV19; D gene: TRBD2; clone size: NA; J gene: TRBJ2-5; CDR3 protein: CASTLVAGGPDETQYF; CDR3 DNA: TGTGCCAGTACCCTCGTAGCGGGAGGGCCTGATGAGACCCAGTACTTC
V gene: TRBV6-5; D gene: NA; clone size: few; J gene: TRBJ1-2; CDR3 protein: CASRPPGGFGGYTF; CDR3 DNA: TGTGCCAGCAGACCCCCGGGGGGCTTCGGCGGCTACACCTTC
V gene: TRBV6-2/TRBV6-3; D gene: NA; clone size: few; J gene: TRBJ2-3; CDR3 protein: CASNWGSGADTQYF; CDR3 DNA: TGTGCCAGCAATTGGGGATCTGGGGCAGATACGCAGTATTTT
V gene: TRBV7-8; D gene: NA; clone size: NA; J gene: TRBJ2-7; CDR3 protein: CASSVEGGPYEQYF; CDR3 DNA: TGTGCCAGCAGCGTAGAGGGGGGGCCCTACGAGCAGTACTTC
V gene: TRBV6-1; D gene: NA; clone size: NA; J gene: TRBJ1-6; CDR3 protein: CASSKDVIGAPNSPLHF; CDR3 DNA: TGTGCCAGCAGTAAAGACGTAATAGGGGCTCCTAATTCACCCCTCCACTTT
V gene: TRBV4-2; D gene: NA; clone size: few; J gene: TRBJ1-4; CDR3 protein: CASSRTPATNEKLFF; CDR3 DNA: TGTGCCAGCAGCCGCACCCCGGCAACTAATGAAAAACTGTTTTTT